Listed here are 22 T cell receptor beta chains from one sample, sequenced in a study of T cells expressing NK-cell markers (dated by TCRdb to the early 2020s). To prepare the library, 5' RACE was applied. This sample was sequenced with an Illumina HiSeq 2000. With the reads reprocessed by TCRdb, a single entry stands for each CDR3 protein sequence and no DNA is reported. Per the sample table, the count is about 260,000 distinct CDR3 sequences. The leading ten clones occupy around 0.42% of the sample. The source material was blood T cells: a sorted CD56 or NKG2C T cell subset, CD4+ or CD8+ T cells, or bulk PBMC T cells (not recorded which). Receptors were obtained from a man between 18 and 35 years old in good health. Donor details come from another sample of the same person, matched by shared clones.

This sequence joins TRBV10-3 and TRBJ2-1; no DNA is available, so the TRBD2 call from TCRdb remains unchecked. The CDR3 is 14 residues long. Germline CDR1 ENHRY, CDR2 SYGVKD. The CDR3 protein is CAISDSGLAGEQFF.

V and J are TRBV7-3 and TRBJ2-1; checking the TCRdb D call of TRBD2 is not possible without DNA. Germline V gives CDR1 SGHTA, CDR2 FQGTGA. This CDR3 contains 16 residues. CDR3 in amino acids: CASSLNGRRGQNEQFF.

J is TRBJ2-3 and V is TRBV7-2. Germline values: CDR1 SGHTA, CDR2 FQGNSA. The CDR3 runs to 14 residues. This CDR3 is CASSERTSTDTQYF.

The CDR3 is CASRIGTSGSRQFF. V and J are TRBV12-3 or TRBV12-4 and TRBJ2-1; TCRdb's D gene call, TRBD2, goes unchecked for lack of DNA. This CDR3 has 14 amino acids.

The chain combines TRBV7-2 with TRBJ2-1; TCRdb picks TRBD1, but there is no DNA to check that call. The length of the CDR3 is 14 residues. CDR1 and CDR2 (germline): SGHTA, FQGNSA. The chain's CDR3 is CASSLADLGGWEFF.

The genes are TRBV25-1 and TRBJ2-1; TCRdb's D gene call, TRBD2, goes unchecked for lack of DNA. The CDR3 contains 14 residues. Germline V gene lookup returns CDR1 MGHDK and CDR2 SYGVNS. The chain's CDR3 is CANPLTSGRDPRLF.

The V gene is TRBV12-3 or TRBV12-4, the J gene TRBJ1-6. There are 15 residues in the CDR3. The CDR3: CASSLGWAYNSPLHF.

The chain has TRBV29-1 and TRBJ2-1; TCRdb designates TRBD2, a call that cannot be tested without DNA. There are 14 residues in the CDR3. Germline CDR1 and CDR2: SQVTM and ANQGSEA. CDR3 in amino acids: CSVAGTSPLNEQFF.

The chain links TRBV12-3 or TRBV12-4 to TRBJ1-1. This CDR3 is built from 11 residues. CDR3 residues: CASRGQVEAFF.

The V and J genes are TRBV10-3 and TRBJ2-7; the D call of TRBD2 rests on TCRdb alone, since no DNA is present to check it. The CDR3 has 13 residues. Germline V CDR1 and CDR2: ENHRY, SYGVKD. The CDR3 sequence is CAANRDYSYEQYF.

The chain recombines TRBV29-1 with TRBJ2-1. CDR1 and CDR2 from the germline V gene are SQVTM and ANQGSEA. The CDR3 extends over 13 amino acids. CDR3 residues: CSVWQGSYNEQFF.

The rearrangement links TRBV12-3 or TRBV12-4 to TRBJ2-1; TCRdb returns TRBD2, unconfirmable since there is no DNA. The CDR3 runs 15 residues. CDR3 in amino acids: CASSQAGGPVYEQFF.

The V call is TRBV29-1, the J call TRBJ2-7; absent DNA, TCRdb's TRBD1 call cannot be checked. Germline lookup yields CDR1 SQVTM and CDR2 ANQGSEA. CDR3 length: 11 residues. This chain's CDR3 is CSVEGQGSQYF.

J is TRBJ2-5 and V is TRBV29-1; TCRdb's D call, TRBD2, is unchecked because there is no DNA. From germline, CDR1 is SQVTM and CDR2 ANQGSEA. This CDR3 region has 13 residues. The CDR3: CSVGGRAVETQYF.

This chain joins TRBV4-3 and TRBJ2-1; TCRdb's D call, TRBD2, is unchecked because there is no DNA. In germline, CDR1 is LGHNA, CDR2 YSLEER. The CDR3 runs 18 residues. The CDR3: CASSQVILGGPSENEQFF.

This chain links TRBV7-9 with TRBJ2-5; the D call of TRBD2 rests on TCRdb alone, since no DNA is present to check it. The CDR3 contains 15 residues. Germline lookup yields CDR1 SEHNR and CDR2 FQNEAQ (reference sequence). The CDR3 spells CASSPLAGGEETQYF.

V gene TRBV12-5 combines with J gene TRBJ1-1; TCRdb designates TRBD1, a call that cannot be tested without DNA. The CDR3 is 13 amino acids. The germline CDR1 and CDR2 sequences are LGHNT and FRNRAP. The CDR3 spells CASGSNRDTEAFF. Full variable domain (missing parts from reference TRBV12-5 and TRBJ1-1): DARVTQTPRHKVTEMGQEVTMRCQPILGHNTVFWYRQTMMQGLELLAYFRNRAPLDDSGMPKDRFSAEMPDATLATLKIQPSEPRDSAVYFCASGSNRDTEAFFGQGTRLTVV.

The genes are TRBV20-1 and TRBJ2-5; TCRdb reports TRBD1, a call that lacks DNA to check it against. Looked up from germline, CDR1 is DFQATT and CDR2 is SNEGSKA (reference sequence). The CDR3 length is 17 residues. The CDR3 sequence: CSARIYTGTEIQETQYF.

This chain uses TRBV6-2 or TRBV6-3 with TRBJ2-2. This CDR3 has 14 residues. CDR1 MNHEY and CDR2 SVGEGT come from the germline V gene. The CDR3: CASSYPMTTGELFF.

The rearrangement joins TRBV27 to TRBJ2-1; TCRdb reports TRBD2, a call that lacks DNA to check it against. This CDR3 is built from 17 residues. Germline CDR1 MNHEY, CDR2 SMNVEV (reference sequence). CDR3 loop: CASRRWTSGSSYNEQFF.

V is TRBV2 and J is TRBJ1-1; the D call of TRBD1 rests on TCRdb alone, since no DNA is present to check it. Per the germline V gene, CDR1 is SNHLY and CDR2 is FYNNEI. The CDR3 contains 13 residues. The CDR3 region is CASGQGVNTEAFF.

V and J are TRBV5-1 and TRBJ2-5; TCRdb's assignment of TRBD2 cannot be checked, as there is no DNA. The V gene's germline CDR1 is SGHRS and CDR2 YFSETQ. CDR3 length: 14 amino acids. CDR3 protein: CASSGLGSLETQYF.